The rows below give T cell receptor beta chains drawn from one sample of a study of blood T cells in healthy people across ages. Via MiXCR, TCRdb re-called the 5' RACE reads, giving one row per CDR3 protein. The sample has fewer than 2,000,000 distinct CDR3 sequences; about two fifths are singletons. The sequenced material came from blood. The receptors were gathered from a human donor in good health. CDR3s include the opening cysteine and the closing phenylalanine or tryptophan. D genes are given only for firm matches. Part of the rows lack a size; the others show once, few, many or a class for expanded clones.

J gene	clone size	V gene	D gene	CDR3 DNA	CDR3 protein
TRBJ1-2	-	TRBV4-2	-	TGTGCCAGCAGCCAAGGGAATACCGGGGACTATGGCTACACCTTC	CASSQGNTGDYGYTF
TRBJ2-5	-	TRBV25-1	-	TGTGCCAGCAGTGCCTCGGGAAGAGAGACCCAGTACTTC	CASSASGRETQYF
TRBJ2-1	once	TRBV28	TRBD1	TGTGCCAGCAGTTTCAGGACAGGAGACTATTCGACGGGGACCCAGTTCTTC	CASSFRTGDYSTGTQFF
TRBJ1-5	few	TRBV15	-	TGTGCCACCAGCAGGTATGGAACAGGGTCGTTTAGCAATCAGCCCCAGCATTTT	CATSRYGTGSFSNQPQHF
TRBJ2-3	-	TRBV3-1	TRBD1	TGTGCCAGCAGCCAAGGCGTCAGGGGGCGGACAGGTACGCAGTATTTT	CASSQGVRGRTGTQYF
TRBJ2-5	many	TRBV20-1	TRBD2	TGCAGTGCTCCGCTCCTAGCGGCCTTTCAAGAGACCCAGTACTTC	CSAPLLAAFQETQYF
TRBJ2-1	-	TRBV7-3	-	TGTGCCAGCAGCTTAGGACGGCTCTCCTACAATGAGCAGTTCTTC	CASSLGRLSYNEQFF
TRBJ2-7	-	TRBV20-1	-	TGCAGTGCCCGAACGGGTAAGGCTGGGCCCTACGAGCAGTACTTC	CSARTGKAGPYEQYF
TRBJ2-7	few	TRBV20-1	-	TGCAGTGCTAGCGGGCAGAGCTCCTACGAGCAGTACTTC	CSASGQSSYEQYF
TRBJ1-1	-	TRBV18	-	TGTGCCAGCTCCGTTACAACAGGGATCCATAACACTGAAGCTTTCTTT	CASSVTTGIHNTEAFF
TRBJ1-4	few	TRBV7-2	-	TGTGCCAGCAGCTTAGCTAACGGGATTAATGAAAAACTGTTTTTT	CASSLANGINEKLFF
TRBJ2-5	-	TRBV4-2	-	TGTGCCAGCAGCCAATCAGGGGGAGAACGGGAGCAGTACTTC	CASSQSGGEREQYF
TRBJ2-1	few	TRBV7-3	-	TGTGCCAGCAGCTTAGGGACAATGGGGTACAATGAGCAGTTCTTC	CASSLGTMGYNEQFF
TRBJ2-3	few	TRBV12-3/TRBV12-4	-	TGTGCCAGCAGTTTTGGGTACACAGATACGCAGTATTTT	CASSFGYTDTQYF
TRBJ1-2	-	TRBV29-1	-	TGCAGCGTTGAACTACTTGCCTATTATGGCTACACCTTC	CSVELLAYYGYTF
TRBJ2-7	few	TRBV25-1	-	TGTGCCAGCAGTGTGGGTTCGGGCTTATACGAGCAGTACTTC	CASSVGSGLYEQYF
TRBJ1-2	many	TRBV6-5	-	TGTGCCAGCAGTTACTCGCGGGGGCCCTATGGCTACACCTTC	CASSYSRGPYGYTF
TRBJ2-1	-	TRBV12-3/TRBV12-4	TRBD2	TGTGCCGTTAGCGGGGGTCCAGAATCCTACAATGAGCAGTTCTTC	CAVSGGPESYNEQFF
TRBJ1-1	few	TRBV7-8	TRBD1	TGTGCCAGCAGCTTAAAGGCCGGGACAGAAGTACTTACTGAAGCTTTCTTT	CASSLKAGTEVLTEAFF
TRBJ1-2	few	TRBV4-1	-	TGCGCCAGCAGCCAAGATTTGGGCAGGGAGCACACCTTC	CASSQDLGREHTF
TRBJ1-6	few	TRBV4-2	-	TGTGCCGGCAGCCAAGATCTAGGACAGAATTCACCCCTCCACTTT	CAGSQDLGQNSPLHF
TRBJ2-4	few	TRBV12-3/TRBV12-4	-	TGTGCCAGCAGTTTAATGGGCAGGGGAGCGGCCAAAAACATTCAGTACTTC	CASSLMGRGAAKNIQYF
TRBJ2-1	-	TRBV29-1	TRBD1	TGCAGCGCCTGGCGGACAGGGACGAATGAGCAGTTCTTC	CSAWRTGTNEQFF
TRBJ1-1	-	TRBV10-3	-	TGTGCCATCAGTGAGGGGGTTTTAGCTTTCTTT	CAISEGVLAFF
TRBJ2-7	few	TRBV5-1	TRBD1	TGCGCCAGCAGGGCGGACAGGCCCTACGAGCAGTACTTC	CASRADRPYEQYF
TRBJ2-2	-	TRBV4-1	TRBD2	TGCGCCAGCAGCCAGAGAGGACTAGCGGGCGGGGAGCTGTTTTTT	CASSQRGLAGGELFF
TRBJ2-1	-	TRBV3-1	-	TGTGCCAGCAGCCGTCAACGGCACAACGAGCAGTTCTTC	CASSRQRHNEQFF
TRBJ1-2	few	TRBV12-3/TRBV12-4	-	TGTGCCAGCACCCTAGGCGTGAACCATGGCTACACCTTC	CASTLGVNHGYTF
TRBJ1-1	once	TRBV7-8	-	TGTGCCAGCAGCTCACCAAGAAACCGGGGCACTGAAGCTTTCTTT	CASSSPRNRGTEAFF
TRBJ2-3	few	TRBV20-1	-	TGCAGTGCTAGAGATGAGGCTATCGCAGATACGCAGTATTTT	CSARDEAIADTQYF
TRBJ2-3	-	TRBV20-1	-	TGCAGTGCTAGAGATCCGGGGAGAACTATCGATACGCAGTATTTT	CSARDPGRTIDTQYF
TRBJ2-1	-	TRBV12-3/TRBV12-4	-	TGTGCCAGCAGTTTTCAGGGGGGGCGGGGCAATGAGCAGTTCTTC	CASSFQGGRGNEQFF
TRBJ2-3	-	TRBV7-8	-	TGTGCCGGCAGCCCGAGAGGGTATACAGATACGCAGTATTTT	CAGSPRGYTDTQYF